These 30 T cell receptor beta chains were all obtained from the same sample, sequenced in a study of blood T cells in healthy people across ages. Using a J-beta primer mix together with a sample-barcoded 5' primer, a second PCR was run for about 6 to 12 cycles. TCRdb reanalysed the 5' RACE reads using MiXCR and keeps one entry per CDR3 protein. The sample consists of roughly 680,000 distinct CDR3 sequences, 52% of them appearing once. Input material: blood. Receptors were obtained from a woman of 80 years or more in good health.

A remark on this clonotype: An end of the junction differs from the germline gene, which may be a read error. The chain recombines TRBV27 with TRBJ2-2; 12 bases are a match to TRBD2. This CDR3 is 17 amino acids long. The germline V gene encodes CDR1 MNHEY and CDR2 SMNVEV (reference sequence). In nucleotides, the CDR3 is TGTGCCAGCAGTTTGACAACTAGCGGGGGGAACACCGGGGGGCTGTTTTTT. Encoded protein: CASSLTTSGGNTGGLFF.

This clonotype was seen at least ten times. The CDR3 loop is CASDGLGGHYGYTF. CDR3 nucleotides: TGTGCCAGCGACGGCCTGGGCGGACACTATGGCTACACCTTC. This chain connects TRBV2 to TRBJ1-2; the D is unclear. This CDR3 spans 14 amino acids. Germline CDR1 reads SNHLY; CDR2 reads FYNNEI. Trimming stripped 8 bases from V and 3 bases from J, with 16 bases between. The full variable domain, its missing parts supplied by reference TRBV2 and TRBJ1-2, is EPEVTQTPSHQVTQMGQEVILRCVPISNHLYFYWYRQILGQKVEFLVSFYNNEISEKSEIFDDQFSVERPDGSNFTLKIRSTKLEDSAMYFCASDGLGGHYGYTFGSGTRLTVV.

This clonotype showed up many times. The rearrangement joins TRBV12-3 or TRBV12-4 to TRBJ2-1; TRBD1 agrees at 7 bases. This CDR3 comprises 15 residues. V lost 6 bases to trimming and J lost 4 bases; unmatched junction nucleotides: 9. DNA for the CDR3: TGTGCCAGCAGCCCGGACAGGCAGGGTTACAATGAGCAGTTCTTC. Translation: CASSPDRQGYNEQFF.

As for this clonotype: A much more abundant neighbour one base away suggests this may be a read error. CDR3 nucleotides: TGTGCCATCAATAGCCCCCGGGACACCAGCTCCTACGAGCAGTACTTC. Translation gives CAINSPRDTSSYEQYF. The V and J genes are TRBV10-3 and TRBJ2-7, with D perhaps matching TRBD1 (6 bases). V lost 7 bases and J lost 0, with 19 bases in between. This CDR3 comprises 16 residues. CDR1 is ENHRY and CDR2 is SYGVKD in the germline V gene.

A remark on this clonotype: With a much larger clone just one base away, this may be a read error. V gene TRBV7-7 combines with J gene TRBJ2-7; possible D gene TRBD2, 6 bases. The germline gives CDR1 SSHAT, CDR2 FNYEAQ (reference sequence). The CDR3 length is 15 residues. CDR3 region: CASSLVHGSGYKQYF. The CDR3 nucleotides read TGTGCCAGCAGCTTAGTCCACGGGAGCGGCTACAAGCAGTACTTC.

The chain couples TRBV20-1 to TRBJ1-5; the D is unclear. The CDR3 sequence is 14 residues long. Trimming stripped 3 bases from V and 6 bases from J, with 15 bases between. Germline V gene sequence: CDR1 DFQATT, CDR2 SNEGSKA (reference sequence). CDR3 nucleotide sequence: TGCAGTGCTAGGTTACAGAACGTGGTTCAGCCCCAGCATTTT. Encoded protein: CSARLQNVVQPQHF.

The CDR3 DNA reads TGTGCCAGCAGCTTAGTATTGCCAGCGCAAGAGACCCAGCATTTT. Encoded protein: CASSLVLPAQETQHF. J is TRBJ1-5 and V is TRBV7-9; D remains unclear. The CDR3 length is 15 residues. V lost 1 base and J 11 bases, leaving 18 bases between the germline ends. Per germline, CDR1 SEHNR and CDR2 FQNEAQ (reference sequence). Complete variable domain (other parts from reference TRBV7-9 and TRBJ1-5): DTGVSQNPRHKITKRGQNVTFRCDPISEHNRLYWYRQTLGQGPEFLTYFQNEAQLEKSRLLSDRFSAERPKGSFSTLEIQRTEQGDSAMYLCASSLVLPAQETQHFGDGTRLSIL.

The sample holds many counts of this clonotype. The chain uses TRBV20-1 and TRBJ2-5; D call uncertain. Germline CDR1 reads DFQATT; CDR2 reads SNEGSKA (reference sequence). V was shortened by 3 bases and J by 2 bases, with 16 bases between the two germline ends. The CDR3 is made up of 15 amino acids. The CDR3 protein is CSASKRGQTQETQYF. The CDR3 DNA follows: TGCAGTGCTAGTAAAAGAGGCCAAACTCAAGAGACCCAGTACTTC.

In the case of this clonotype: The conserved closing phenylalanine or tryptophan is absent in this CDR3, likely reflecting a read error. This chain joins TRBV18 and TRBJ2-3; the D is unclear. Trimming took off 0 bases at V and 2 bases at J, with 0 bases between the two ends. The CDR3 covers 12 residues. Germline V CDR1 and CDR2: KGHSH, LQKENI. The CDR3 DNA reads TGTGCCAGCTCACCACCCACAGATACGCAGTATTAT. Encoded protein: CASSPPTDTQYY.

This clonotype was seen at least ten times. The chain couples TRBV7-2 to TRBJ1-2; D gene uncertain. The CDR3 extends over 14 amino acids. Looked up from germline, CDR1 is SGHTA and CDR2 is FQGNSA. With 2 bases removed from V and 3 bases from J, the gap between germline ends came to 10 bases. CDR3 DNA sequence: TGTGCCAGCAGCTTACTTTCCCAGGACTATGGCTACACCTTC. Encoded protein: CASSLLSQDYGYTF.

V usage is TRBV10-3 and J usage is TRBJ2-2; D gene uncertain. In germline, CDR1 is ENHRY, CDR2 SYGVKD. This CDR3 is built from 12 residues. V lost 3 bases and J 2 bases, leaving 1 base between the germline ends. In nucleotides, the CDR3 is TGTGCCATCAGTGATAACACCGGGGAGCTGTTTTTT. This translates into CAISDNTGELFF.

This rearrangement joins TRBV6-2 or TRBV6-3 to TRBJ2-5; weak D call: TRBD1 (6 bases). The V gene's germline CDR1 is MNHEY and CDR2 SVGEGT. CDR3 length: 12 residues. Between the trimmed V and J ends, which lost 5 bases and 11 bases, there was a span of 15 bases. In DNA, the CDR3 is TGTGCCAGCAGTCTGCGACAGGTAGAGCAGTACTTC. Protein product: CASSLRQVEQYF.

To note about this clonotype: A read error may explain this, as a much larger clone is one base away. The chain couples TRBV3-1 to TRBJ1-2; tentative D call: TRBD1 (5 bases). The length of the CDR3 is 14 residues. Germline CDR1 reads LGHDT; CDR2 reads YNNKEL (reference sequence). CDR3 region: CANSPTDVPGGYTF. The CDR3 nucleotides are TGTGCCAACAGCCCTACCGACGTCCCAGGGGGCTACACCTTC.

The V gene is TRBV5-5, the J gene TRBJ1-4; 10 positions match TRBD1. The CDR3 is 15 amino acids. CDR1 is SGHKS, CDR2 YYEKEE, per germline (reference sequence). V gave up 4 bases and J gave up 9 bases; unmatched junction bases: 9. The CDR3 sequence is CASSTWTGGDKKLFF. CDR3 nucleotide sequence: TGTGCCAGCAGCACGTGGACAGGGGGGGATAAAAAACTGTTTTTT. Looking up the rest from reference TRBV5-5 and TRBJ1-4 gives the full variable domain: DAGVTQSPTHLIKTRGQQVTLRCSPISGHKSVSWYQQVLGQGPQFIFQYYEKEERGRGNFPDRFSARQFPNYSSELNVNALLLGDSALYLCASSTWTGGDKKLFFGSGTQLSVL.

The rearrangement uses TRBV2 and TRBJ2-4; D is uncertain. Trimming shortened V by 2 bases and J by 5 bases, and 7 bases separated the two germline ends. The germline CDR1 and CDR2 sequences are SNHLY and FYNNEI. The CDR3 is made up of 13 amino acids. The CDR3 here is CASSEILENIQYF. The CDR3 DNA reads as TGTGCCAGCAGTGAAATTTTGGAAAACATTCAGTACTTC.

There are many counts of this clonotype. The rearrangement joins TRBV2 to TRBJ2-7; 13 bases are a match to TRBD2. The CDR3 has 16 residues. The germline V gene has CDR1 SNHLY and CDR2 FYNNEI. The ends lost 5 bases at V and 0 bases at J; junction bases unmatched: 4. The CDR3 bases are TGTGCCAGCAGTCCCACTAGCGGGAGGGCCTCCTACGAGCAGTACTTC. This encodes CASSPTSGRASYEQYF.

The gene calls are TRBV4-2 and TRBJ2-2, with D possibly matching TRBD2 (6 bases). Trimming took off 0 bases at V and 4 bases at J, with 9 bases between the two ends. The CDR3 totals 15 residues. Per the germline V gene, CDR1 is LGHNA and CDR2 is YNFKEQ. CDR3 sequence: CASSQDEGGTGELFF. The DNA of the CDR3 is TGTGCCAGCAGCCAAGACGAGGGAGGCACCGGGGAGCTGTTTTTT.

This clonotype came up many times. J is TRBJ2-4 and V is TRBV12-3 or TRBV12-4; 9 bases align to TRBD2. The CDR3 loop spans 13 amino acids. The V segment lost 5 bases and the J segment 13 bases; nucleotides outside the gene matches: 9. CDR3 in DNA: TGTGCCAGCAGTCCCCTCGGGCGGGAGGGCCAGTACTTC. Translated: CASSPLGREGQYF.

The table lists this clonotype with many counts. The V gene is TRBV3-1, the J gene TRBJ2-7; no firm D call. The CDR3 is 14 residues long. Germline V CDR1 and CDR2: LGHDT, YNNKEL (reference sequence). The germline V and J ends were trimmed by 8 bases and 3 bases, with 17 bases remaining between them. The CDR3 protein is CASRLFLGNYEQYF. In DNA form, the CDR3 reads TGTGCCAGCCGCCTATTCTTGGGAAACTACGAGCAGTACTTC.

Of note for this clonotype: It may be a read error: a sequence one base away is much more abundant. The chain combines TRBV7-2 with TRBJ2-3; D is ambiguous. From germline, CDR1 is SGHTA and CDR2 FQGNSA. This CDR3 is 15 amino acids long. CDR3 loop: CAGSPRLADTDTQYF. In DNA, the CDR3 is TGTGCCGGCAGCCCCCGCCTGGCGGACACAGATACGCAGTATTTT.

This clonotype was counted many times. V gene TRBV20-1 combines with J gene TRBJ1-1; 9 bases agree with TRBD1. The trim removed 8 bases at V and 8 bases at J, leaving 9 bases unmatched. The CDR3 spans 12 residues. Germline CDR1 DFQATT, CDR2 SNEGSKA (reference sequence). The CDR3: CSPRQGEGEAFF. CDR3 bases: TGCAGTCCTCGACAGGGGGAGGGCGAAGCTTTCTTT.

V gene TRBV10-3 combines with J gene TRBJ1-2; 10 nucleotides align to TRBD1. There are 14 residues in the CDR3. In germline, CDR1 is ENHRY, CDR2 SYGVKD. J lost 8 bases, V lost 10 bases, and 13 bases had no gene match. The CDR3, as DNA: TGTGCCACCTACTCGGGACAGGGGACGGGGGGCTACACCTTC. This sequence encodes CATYSGQGTGGYTF.

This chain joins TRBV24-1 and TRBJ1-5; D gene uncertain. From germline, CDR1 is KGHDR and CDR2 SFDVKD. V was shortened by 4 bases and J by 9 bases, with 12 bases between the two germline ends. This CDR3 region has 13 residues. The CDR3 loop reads CATSEPGSSPQHF. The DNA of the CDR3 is TGTGCCACCAGTGAACCAGGTTCGTCGCCCCAGCATTTT.

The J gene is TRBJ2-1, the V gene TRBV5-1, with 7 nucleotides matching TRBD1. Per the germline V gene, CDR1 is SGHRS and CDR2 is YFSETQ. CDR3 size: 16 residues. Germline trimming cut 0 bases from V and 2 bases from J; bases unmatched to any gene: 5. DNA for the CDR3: TGCGCCAGCAGCTTGGGACAGGGTATAACCTACAATGAGCAGTTCTTC. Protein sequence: CASSLGQGITYNEQFF.

CDR3 in DNA: TGTGCCAGCAGCTACGACAGCGGGCTTTATGATTCACCCCTCCACTTT. Protein: CASSYDSGLYDSPLHF. The chain uses TRBV7-9 and TRBJ1-6; weak D call: TRBD1 (5 bases). CDR1 is SEHNR, CDR2 FQNEAQ, per germline (reference sequence). The CDR3 runs to 16 residues. V was cut by 4 bases and J by 8 bases, with 18 bases left in between. The whole variable domain, remainder taken from reference TRBV7-9 and TRBJ1-6, is DTGVSQNPRHKITKRGQNVTFRCDPISEHNRLYWYRQTLGQGPEFLTYFQNEAQLEKSRLLSDRFSAERPKGSFSTLEIQRTEQGDSAMYLCASSYDSGLYDSPLHFGNGTRLTVT.

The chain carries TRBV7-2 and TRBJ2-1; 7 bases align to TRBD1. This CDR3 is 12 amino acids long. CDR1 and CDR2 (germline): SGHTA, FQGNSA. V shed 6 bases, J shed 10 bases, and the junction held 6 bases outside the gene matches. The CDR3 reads CASRSDRLEQFF. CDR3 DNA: TGTGCCAGCAGATCGGACAGGTTAGAGCAGTTCTTC.

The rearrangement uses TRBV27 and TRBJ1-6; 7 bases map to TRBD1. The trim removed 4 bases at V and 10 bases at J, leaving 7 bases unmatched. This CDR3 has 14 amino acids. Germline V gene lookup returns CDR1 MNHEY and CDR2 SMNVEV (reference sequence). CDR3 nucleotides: TGTGCCAGCAGTTCCAGACAGGGCCAGTCACCCCTCCACTTT. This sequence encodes CASSSRQGQSPLHF.

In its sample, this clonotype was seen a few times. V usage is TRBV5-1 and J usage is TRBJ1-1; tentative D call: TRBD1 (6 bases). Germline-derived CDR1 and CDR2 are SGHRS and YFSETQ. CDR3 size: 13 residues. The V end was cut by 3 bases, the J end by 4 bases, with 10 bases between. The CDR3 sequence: CASSSWGATEAFF. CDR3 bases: TGCGCCAGCAGCTCTTGGGGGGCCACTGAAGCTTTCTTT.

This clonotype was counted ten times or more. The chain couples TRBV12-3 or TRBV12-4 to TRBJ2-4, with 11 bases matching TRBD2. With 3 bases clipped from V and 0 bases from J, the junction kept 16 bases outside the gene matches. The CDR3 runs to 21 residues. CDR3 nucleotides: TGTGCCAGCAGTTTCCGCCTAGCGGGGGGAAACTCACCTTTAGCCAAAAACATTCAGTACTTC. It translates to CASSFRLAGGNSPLAKNIQYF.

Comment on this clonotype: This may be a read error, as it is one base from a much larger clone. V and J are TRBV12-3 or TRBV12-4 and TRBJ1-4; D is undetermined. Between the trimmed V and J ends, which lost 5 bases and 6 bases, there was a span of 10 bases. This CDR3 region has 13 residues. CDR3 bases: TGTGCCAGCAGTCCCGGGCACGATGAAAAACTGTTTTTT. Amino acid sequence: CASSPGHDEKLFF.